The 25 T cell receptor beta chains below come from one sample, sequenced in a study of blood T cell repertoires in COVID-19. Profiling relied on immunoSEQ multiplex PCR, and the TCRdb table lists in-frame clones only, not all of them. The sample contains roughly 88,000 clones, around 85% of which appear only once. Sequencing used peripheral blood. The receptor set was obtained from a woman aged 80 or over with active or convalescent COVID-19.

The chain has TRBV5-6 and TRBJ2-5; tentative D call: TRBD1 (5 bases). V was clipped by 4 bases and J by 3 bases, with 13 bases between them. The germline gives CDR1 SGHDT, CDR2 YYEEEE. CDR3 length equals 14 residues. Here the CDR3 DNA reads TGTGCCAGCAGCCGACAGCTGTGGGAAGAGACCCAGTACTTC. Its translation: CASSRQLWEETQYF.

The chain has TRBV7-2 and TRBJ1-1; TRBD1 aligns across 7 bases. This CDR3 contains 14 residues. Germline loops: CDR1 SGHTA, CDR2 FQGNSA. With V trimmed by 5 bases and J by 0 bases, 3 bases remained unmatched. CDR3 in amino acids: CASSGQGVNTEAFF. CDR3 nucleotides: TGTGCCAGCAGCGGTCAGGGGGTGAACACTGAAGCTTTCTTT.

This rearrangement joins TRBV18 to TRBJ1-6; 10 nucleotides line up with TRBD1. The CDR3 contains 14 residues. V lost 3 bases to trimming and J lost 8 bases; unmatched junction nucleotides: 1. Germline assignment: CDR1 KGHSH and CDR2 LQKENI. CDR3 sequence: CASSPGTGDSPLHF. DNA for the CDR3: TGTGCCAGCTCACCCGGGACAGGGGATTCACCCCTCCACTTT.

This clone turned up a few times. CDR3 protein: CASSTGQGTEAFF. Written as DNA, the CDR3 is TGCGCCAGCAGCACGGGACAGGGCACTGAAGCTTTCTTT. The gene calls are TRBV5-1 and TRBJ1-1, with 9 bases identical to TRBD1. CDR1 and CDR2 from the germline V gene are SGHRS and YFSETQ. The CDR3 is made up of 13 amino acids. The V gene end was trimmed by 4 bases and the J gene end by 4 bases; junction bases not matched to a gene: 2.

The chain links TRBV5-1 to TRBJ2-1, with TRBD2 matching over 10 bases. V lost 0 bases to trimming and J lost 10 bases; unmatched junction nucleotides: 7. In germline, CDR1 is SGHRS, CDR2 YFSETQ. CDR3 size: 15 residues. The CDR3 coding sequence is TGCGCCAGCAGCTTGGCCGGACTAGCGGAAGGAGAGCAGTTCTTC. Amino acid sequence: CASSLAGLAEGEQFF.

V is TRBV7-2 and J is TRBJ2-1, with no clear D. Germline CDR1 reads SGHTA; CDR2 reads FQGNSA. V was clipped by 0 bases and J by 4 bases, with 7 bases between them. The CDR3 is 14 amino acids. The CDR3 sequence: CASSLAGPYNEQFF. The CDR3 region has the DNA TGTGCCAGCAGCTTAGCTGGGCCGTACAATGAGCAGTTCTTC.

The rearrangement links TRBV4-2 to TRBJ1-1, with D uncertain. Germline V gives CDR1 LGHNA, CDR2 YNFKEQ. There are 13 residues in the CDR3. V lost 4 bases, J lost 7 bases, and 13 bases lay in between. Written as DNA, the CDR3 is TGTGCCAGCAGCCCTCGGACTGGGGATGAAGCTTTCTTT. Encoded protein: CASSPRTGDEAFF.

The chain couples TRBV12-3 or TRBV12-4 to TRBJ2-5, with D possibly being TRBD1 (6 bases). With 3 bases removed from V and 3 bases from J, the gap between germline ends came to 8 bases. The CDR3 contains 13 residues. CDR3: CASSFSGEETQYF. The CDR3 DNA reads as TGTGCCAGCAGTTTCTCAGGGGAAGAGACCCAGTACTTC.

This chain links TRBV5-1 with TRBJ2-1; 9 bases match TRBD1. CDR1 is SGHRS, CDR2 YFSETQ, per germline. V dropped 4 bases and J dropped 8; count of bases not matched to a gene: 13. This CDR3 contains 16 residues. CDR3 bases: TGCGCCAGCAGCCCCCTGGTCGGGACAGGGTTGGATGAGCAGTTCTTC. Translating it yields CASSPLVGTGLDEQFF.

This clone was seen only once. V gene TRBV5-4 combines with J gene TRBJ1-2; D is unresolved. The V end was cut by 4 bases, the J end by 0 bases, with 10 bases between. The CDR3 covers 14 residues. Germline-derived CDR1 and CDR2 are SGHNT and YYREEE (reference sequence). CDR3 region: CASSPRGANYGYTF. The CDR3 DNA reads as TGTGCCAGCAGCCCCCGAGGAGCTAACTATGGCTACACCTTC.

The chain uses TRBV6-5 and TRBJ2-5; 9 bases match TRBD2. Germline V gene lookup returns CDR1 MNHEY and CDR2 SVGAGI. There are 14 residues in the CDR3. Trimming removed 7 bases from V and 5 bases from J; junction bases left unmatched: 8. For the CDR3, the DNA is TGTGCCAGCAAAGTAGCGGGGGCGGGGGAGACCCAGTACTTC. It specifies CASKVAGAGETQYF.

The chain combines TRBV7-9 with TRBJ2-7, with a tentative D call TRBD1 (7 bases). Trimming removed 5 bases at V and 5 bases at J, with 25 bases between. CDR3 length equals 17 residues. From germline, CDR1 is SEHNR and CDR2 FQNEAQ (reference sequence). In DNA, the CDR3 is TGTGCCAGCAGCCACGATCTGACAGGGAAGACGGGAGACGAGCAGTACTTC. Its protein product is CASSHDLTGKTGDEQYF. The entire variable domain, with the rest obtained from reference TRBV7-9 and TRBJ2-7, is as follows: DTGVSQNPRHKITKRGQNVTFRCDPISEHNRLYWYRQTLGQGPEFLTYFQNEAQLEKSRLLSDRFSAERPKGSFSTLEIQRTEQGDSAMYLCASSHDLTGKTGDEQYFGPGTRLTVT.

The chain is built from TRBV6-5 and TRBJ2-1; 8 positions agree with TRBD1. The CDR3 has 13 residues. V lost 8 bases to trimming and J lost 8 bases; unmatched junction nucleotides: 8. Germline CDR1 reads MNHEY; CDR2 reads SVGAGI. CDR3 nucleotides: TGTGCCAGCGGACAGGACAGGGAAGATGAGCAGTTCTTC. It translates to CASGQDREDEQFF.

V is TRBV24-1 and J is TRBJ1-5, with D hard to call. Germline V CDR1 and CDR2: KGHDR, SFDVKD. V was cut by 5 bases and J by 1 base, with 14 bases left in between. This CDR3 has 16 residues. DNA of the CDR3: TGTGCCACCAGTGCCACGGGAGGCGGGAGCAATCAGCCCCAGCATTTT. Protein: CATSATGGGSNQPQHF.

The V call is TRBV7-9, the J call TRBJ1-5; TRBD1 is a possible D gene (6 bases). V lost 2 bases and J 5 bases, leaving 13 bases between the germline ends. The CDR3 extends over 15 amino acids. Per the germline V gene, CDR1 is SEHNR and CDR2 is FQNEAQ (reference sequence). The CDR3 sequence: CASSLSLGADQPQHF. DNA for the CDR3: TGTGCCAGCAGCTTAAGTTTGGGGGCGGATCAGCCCCAGCATTTT.

V is TRBV5-1 and J is TRBJ2-1, with 9 bases matching TRBD2. The junction had 4 bases not matched to a gene; V was cut back by 0 bases and J by 6 bases. Germline V gives CDR1 SGHRS, CDR2 YFSETQ. The CDR3 is 15 amino acids. The CDR3 loop is CASSLAAGGSNEQFF. The CDR3 DNA reads TGCGCCAGCAGCTTGGCGGCGGGGGGGTCCAATGAGCAGTTCTTC.

The chain has TRBV7-2 and TRBJ2-4; 14 bases fit TRBD2. Unmatched junction bases numbered 9, after V lost 5 bases and J lost 0 bases. CDR3 size: 19 residues. The germline V gene has CDR1 SGHTA and CDR2 FQGNSA. The CDR3 DNA sequence: TGTGCCAGCAGCCCCGACCCGGGACTAGCGGGAGTAGCCAAAAACATTCAGTACTTC. Translating it yields CASSPDPGLAGVAKNIQYF.

The chain recombines TRBV28 with TRBJ1-2, with D maybe TRBD1 (5 bases). The ends were cut back, 3 bases at V and 6 bases at J, with 11 bases in the middle. From germline, CDR1 is MDHEN and CDR2 SYDVKM. The CDR3 length is 13 residues. CDR3 region: CASSFLGQDGYTF. As DNA, the CDR3 is TGTGCCAGCAGTTTCCTGGGGCAAGATGGCTACACCTTC.

The table lists this clone with a count of one. The CDR3 region is CASSRDRGSGYTF. The CDR3 nucleotides read TGTGCCAGCAGCCGGGACAGGGGGTCTGGCTACACCTTC. The V gene is TRBV7-3, the J gene TRBJ1-2, with TRBD1 matching 11 bases. The junction had 3 bases not matched to a gene; V was cut back by 5 bases and J by 7 bases. CDR3 length equals 13 residues. Germline CDR1 and CDR2: SGHTA and FQGTGA.

The CDR3 reads CASSQWLAGAYEQYF. The CDR3 coding sequence is TGTGCCAGCAGCCAATGGTTGGCGGGAGCCTACGAGCAGTACTTC. The J gene is TRBJ2-7, the V gene TRBV14; 7 bases map to TRBD2. The CDR3 spans 15 residues. Per germline, CDR1 SGHDN and CDR2 FVKESK. V gave up 2 bases and J gave up 2 bases; unmatched junction bases: 6.

This sequence joins TRBV7-6 and TRBJ2-1; TRBD2 matches at 13 bases. Germline V lookup: CDR1 SGHVS, CDR2 FNYEAQ. CDR3 length: 15 residues. Unmatched junction bases numbered 7, after V lost 5 bases and J lost 9 bases. In nucleotides, the CDR3 is TGTGCCAGCAGCCCCGAGACTAGCGGGAGGTTTGAGCAGTTCTTC. This encodes CASSPETSGRFEQFF.

This chain connects TRBV7-9 to TRBJ1-5; the D gene is possibly TRBD1 (5 bases). The V and J ends lost 5 bases and 1 base respectively, with 12 bases between them. The V gene's germline CDR1 is SEHNR and CDR2 FQNEAQ (reference sequence). This CDR3 is 15 amino acids long. DNA of the CDR3: TGTGCCAGCAGCCCTGGGACTGCGAGCAATCAGCCCCAGCATTTT. Amino acids: CASSPGTASNQPQHF.

The CDR3 bases are TGCGCCAGCAGCCCTCCACGACAGGACTTTACACCCCTCCACTTT. Amino acid sequence: CASSPPRQDFTPLHF. The gene calls are TRBV4-1 and TRBJ1-6, with a weak D call TRBD1 (6 bases). The germline V gene encodes CDR1 MGHRA and CDR2 YSYEKL. This CDR3 spans 15 amino acids. V dropped 4 bases and J dropped 11 bases, with 18 bases sitting between them.

This clone was recorded a few times. The chain couples TRBV4-1 to TRBJ1-4, with 9 bases matching TRBD1. Trimming at V came to 6 bases and at J to 4 bases, leaving 6 bases not matched to a gene. The CDR3 loop spans 15 amino acids. Per the germline V gene, CDR1 is MGHRA and CDR2 is YSYEKL. The CDR3 here is CASRRGTGFNEKLFF. The CDR3 DNA is TGCGCCAGCAGGAGGGGGACAGGGTTTAATGAAAAACTGTTTTTT.

This chain uses TRBV5-1 with TRBJ2-1; 10 nucleotides line up with TRBD1. This CDR3 region has 13 residues. Germline trimming cut 4 bases from V and 9 bases from J; bases unmatched to any gene: 4. Germline CDR1 is SGHRS and CDR2 is YFSETQ. Written as DNA, the CDR3 is TGCGCCAGCAGCACGGGACAGGGGTTTGAGCAGTTCTTC. Protein sequence: CASSTGQGFEQFF.